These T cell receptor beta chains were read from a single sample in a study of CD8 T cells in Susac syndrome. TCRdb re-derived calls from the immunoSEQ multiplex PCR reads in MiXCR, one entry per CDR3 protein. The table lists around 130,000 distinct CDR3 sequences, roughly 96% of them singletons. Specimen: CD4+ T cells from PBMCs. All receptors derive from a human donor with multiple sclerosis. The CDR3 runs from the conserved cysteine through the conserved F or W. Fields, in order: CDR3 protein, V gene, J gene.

CDR3: CSARFRDPRTNYGYTF
V: TRBV20-1
J: TRBJ1-2

CDR3: CATSDFGRPNTQYF
V: TRBV24-1
J: TRBJ2-3

CDR3: CASSPSHGGQNIQYF
V: TRBV9
J: TRBJ2-4

CDR3: CASSYDRTQFF
V: TRBV6-2/TRBV6-3
J: TRBJ2-1

CDR3: CASSPLWGVKANVLTF
V: TRBV5-1
J: TRBJ2-6

CDR3: CSGAQGNTEAFF
V: TRBV29-1
J: TRBJ1-1

CDR3: CASSQDGENIQYF
V: TRBV3-1
J: TRBJ2-4

CDR3: CSAVYRVGELFF
V: TRBV20-1
J: TRBJ2-2

CDR3: CASKQGNSNQPQHF
V: TRBV7-9
J: TRBJ1-5

CDR3: CASSQGLVQPQHF
V: TRBV4-1
J: TRBJ1-5